The 13 T cell receptor beta chains reported below all come from one sample, sequenced in a study of shared clonotypes between healthy human individuals. The assay was immunoSEQ multiplex PCR, and TCRdb's table has in-frame clones only and misses some. Among approximately 1,500,000 clones, under 99% were seen once, and the ten largest hold roughly 0.45%. The specimen was naive CD4+ T cells sorted from blood. Subset noted: CD45RA+ positively selected. These TCRs come from a man younger than 40 in good health.

The chain couples TRBV4-1 to TRBJ2-1; a weak D match, TRBD2 (6 bases). Trimming stripped 1 base from V and 2 bases from J, with 12 bases between. Germline CDR1 and CDR2: MGHRA and YSYEKL. The CDR3 consists of 16 residues. The CDR3 nucleotides read TGCGCCAGCAGCCAAGCAGGTAGCGGAACCTACAATGAGCAGTTCTTC. Its translation: CASSQAGSGTYNEQFF.

As concerns this clone: Other DNA sequences in the sample encode the same CDR3. The rearrangement uses TRBV9 and TRBJ2-7, with D possibly being TRBD2 (6 bases). Germline values: CDR1 SGDLS, CDR2 YYNGEE. V lost 0 bases, J lost 5 bases, and 15 bases lay in between. This CDR3 has 15 amino acids. The CDR3 nucleotides read TGTGCCAGCAGCGTAGGTAGCGGAGGCCCCCACGAGCAGTACTTC. This translates into CASSVGSGGPHEQYF.

The chain recombines TRBV6-5 with TRBJ1-4; D unresolved. There are 14 residues in the CDR3. V was trimmed by 6 bases and J by 5 bases, leaving 13 bases between them. Germline V gene data show CDR1 as MNHEY and CDR2 as SVGAGI. CDR3: CASSPKPLNEKLFF. The CDR3, as DNA: TGTGCCAGCAGCCCCAAGCCTCTGAATGAAAAACTGTTTTTT.

This chain uses TRBV4-3 with TRBJ1-1; 9 bases align to TRBD1. Germline V gene data show CDR1 as LGHNA and CDR2 as YSLEER. The junction had 7 bases not matched to a gene; V was cut back by 2 bases and J by 0 bases. The CDR3 has 17 residues. The CDR3 DNA reads as TGCGCCAGCAGCCAACGGGACAGGGTGTCCTTGAACACTGAAGCTTTCTTT. It specifies CASSQRDRVSLNTEAFF.

This clone was seen a single time. The V call is TRBV5-4, the J call TRBJ2-5; no reliable D call. CDR1 is SGHNT and CDR2 is YYREEE in the germline V gene (reference sequence). V shed 0 bases and J shed 4 bases, with 4 bases lying between them. This CDR3 has 12 amino acids. This CDR3 is CASSLESETQYF. The DNA of the CDR3 is TGTGCCAGCAGCTTGGAGTCAGAGACCCAGTACTTC.

The chain employs TRBV4-3 and TRBJ1-1; D perhaps matches TRBD1 (6 bases). Germline V gene data show CDR1 as LGHNA and CDR2 as YSLEER. V lost 2 bases to trimming and J lost 4 bases, with 11 bases between them. The CDR3 has 14 residues. The CDR3 DNA reads as TGCGCCAGCAGCCAACAAACAGGGTTCACTGAAGCTTTCTTT. Its translation is CASSQQTGFTEAFF.

V usage is TRBV2 and J usage is TRBJ1-4; the D gene is possibly TRBD1 (5 bases). Trimming took off 6 bases at V and 5 bases at J, with 16 bases between the two ends. This CDR3 contains 15 residues. The germline CDR1 and CDR2 sequences are SNHLY and FYNNEI. The CDR3 DNA reads TGTGCCAGCAGCCAGGGACGGGCAGGGAATGAAAAACTGTTTTTT. Its translation is CASSQGRAGNEKLFF. The full variable domain, its missing parts supplied by reference TRBV2 and TRBJ1-4, is EPEVTQTPSHQVTQMGQEVILRCVPISNHLYFYWYRQILGQKVEFLVSFYNNEISEKSEIFDDQFSVERPDGSNFTLKIRSTKLEDSAMYFCASSQGRAGNEKLFFGSGTQLSVL.

Concerning this clone itself: Other DNA sequences in the same sample also yield this CDR3. This chain links TRBV11-2 with TRBJ2-3; D gene uncertain. The CDR3 extends over 12 amino acids. V lost 1 base and J lost 3, with 2 bases in between. Germline-derived CDR1 and CDR2 are SGHAT and FQNNGV. The CDR3 DNA is TGTGCCAGCAGCTTAGGGACAGATACGCAGTATTTT. Translated: CASSLGTDTQYF.

This clone was observed a handful of times. This sequence joins TRBV30 and TRBJ1-2; the D gene is possibly TRBD1 (5 bases). V was shortened by 0 bases and J by 3 bases, with 5 bases between the two germline ends. The CDR3 is made up of 12 amino acids. CDR1 GTSNPN and CDR2 SVGIG come from the germline V gene (reference sequence). CDR3 nucleotides: TGTGCCTGGAGTGTGGGGGACTATGGCTACACCTTC. Encoded protein: CAWSVGDYGYTF.

The gene calls are TRBV2 and TRBJ2-1; D perhaps matches TRBD2 (6 bases). The CDR3 totals 15 residues. The V and J ends lost 1 base and 0 bases respectively, with 7 bases between them. Germline loops: CDR1 SNHLY, CDR2 FYNNEI. The CDR3 coding sequence is TGTGCCAGCAGTGAAGAAGCGGGCTCCTACAATGAGCAGTTCTTC. Residues: CASSEEAGSYNEQFF.

The genes are TRBV9 and TRBJ2-3, with D possibly matching TRBD1 (6 bases). Germline V CDR1 and CDR2: SGDLS, YYNGEE. The CDR3 runs to 15 residues. V lost 4 bases to trimming and J lost 2 bases, with 14 bases between them. In DNA form, the CDR3 reads TGTGCCAGCAGCCTCCAGGGGACCTCCACAGATACGCAGTATTTT. Translated, it gives CASSLQGTSTDTQYF.

The rearrangement links TRBV5-1 to TRBJ2-2; 12 nucleotides match TRBD2. Germline CDR1 and CDR2: SGHRS and YFSETQ. The CDR3 extends over 16 amino acids. J gave up 5 bases and V 4 bases, and 6 bases lay outside the gene matches. CDR3 coding DNA: TGCGCCAGCAGCCCTAGCGGGAGGGCCGGAACCGGGGAGCTGTTTTTT. Its translation is CASSPSGRAGTGELFF.

This chain connects TRBV4-2 to TRBJ1-2, with D unclear. This CDR3 contains 14 residues. The V gene's germline CDR1 is LGHNA and CDR2 YNFKEQ. V was trimmed by 5 bases and J by 4 bases, leaving 14 bases between them. CDR3 in DNA: TGTGCCAGCAGCGACGGTAGAGGAGTCTATGGCTACACCTTC. Protein: CASSDGRGVYGYTF.